The 3 T cell receptor beta chains below all came from one sample that was sequenced in a study of T cells in Graves' hyperthyroidism and ophthalmopathy. TCR beta CDR3 regions were amplified from RNA transcripts. Primed by the HTBI set, a first-round RT-PCR was run on the TCR CDR3. TCRdb used MiXCR to reprocess the multiplex PCR reads, holding one entry per CDR3 protein. The sample gives over 700,000 distinct CDR3 sequences, 38% of which show up once; around 10% is in the top ten. The sequenced sample was blood. These TCRs come from a man aged 18 to 35 with Graves' hyperthyroidism.

The rearrangement uses TRBV2 and TRBJ1-1; TRBD1 is a possible D gene (5 bases). This CDR3 contains 16 residues. The V end was cut by 1 base, the J end by 4 bases, with 16 bases between. Germline V gene sequence: CDR1 SNHLY, CDR2 FYNNEI. This CDR3 is CASSEGLGGRGTEAFF. The CDR3 DNA sequence: TGTGCCAGCAGTGAAGGTCTCGGGGGAAGGGGCACTGAAGCTTTCTTT.

This clonotype was seen more than once but under ten times. The chain is built from TRBV7-9 and TRBJ2-2, with TRBD2 identical over 14 bases. CDR1 is SEHNR and CDR2 is FQNEAQ in the germline V gene (reference sequence). This CDR3 has 18 amino acids. After removal of 3 bases from V and 3 bases from J, the junction contained 6 bases not matched to a gene. CDR3 loop: CASSFRGLAGDHTGELFF. The CDR3, as DNA: TGTGCCAGCAGCTTCCGGGGACTAGCGGGAGATCACACCGGGGAGCTGTTTTTT.

This clonotype was detected only a few times. The chain combines TRBV6-5 with TRBJ2-2; D is ambiguous. V was cut by 2 bases and J by 3 bases, with 4 bases left in between. The CDR3 runs to 13 residues. The V gene's germline CDR1 is MNHEY and CDR2 SVGAGI. CDR3 amino acids: CASSYQDTGELFF. Written as DNA, the CDR3 is TGTGCCAGCAGTTACCAGGACACCGGGGAGCTGTTTTTT.